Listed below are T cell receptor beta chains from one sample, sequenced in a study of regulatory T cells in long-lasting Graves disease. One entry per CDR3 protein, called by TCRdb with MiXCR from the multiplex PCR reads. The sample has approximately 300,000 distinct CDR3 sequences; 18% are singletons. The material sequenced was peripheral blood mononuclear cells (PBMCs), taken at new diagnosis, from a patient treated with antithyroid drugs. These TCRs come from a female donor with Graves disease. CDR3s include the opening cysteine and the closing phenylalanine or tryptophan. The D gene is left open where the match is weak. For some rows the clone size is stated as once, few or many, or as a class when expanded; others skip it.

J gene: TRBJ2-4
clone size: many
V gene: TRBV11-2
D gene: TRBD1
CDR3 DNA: TGTGCCAGCAGCATCAGGACAGGGGGCGAGAGCATTCAGTACTTC
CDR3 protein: CASSIRTGGESIQYF

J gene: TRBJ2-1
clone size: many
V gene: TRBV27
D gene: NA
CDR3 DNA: TGTGCCAGCACTCCGGGGGAGAGAAGGGGGAATCATGAGCAGTTCTTC
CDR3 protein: CASTPGERRGNHEQFF

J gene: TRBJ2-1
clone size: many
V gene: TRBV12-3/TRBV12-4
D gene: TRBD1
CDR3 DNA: TGTGCCAGCAGACCCGACAGGGACGCAACCTACAATGAGCAGTTCTTC
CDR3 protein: CASRPDRDATYNEQFF

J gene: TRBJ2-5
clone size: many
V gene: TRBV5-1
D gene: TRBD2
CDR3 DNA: TGCGCCAGCAGTATCGCCACTAGCGGGAATGGAGAGACCCAGTACTTC
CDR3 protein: CASSIATSGNGETQYF

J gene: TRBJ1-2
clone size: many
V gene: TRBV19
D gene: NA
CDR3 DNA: TGTGCCAGTAGTCTCCTCGTGCGGGGCTTTGGCTACACCTTC
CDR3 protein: CASSLLVRGFGYTF

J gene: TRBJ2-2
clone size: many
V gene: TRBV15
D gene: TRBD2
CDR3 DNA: TGTGCCACCAGCAGCGAGTGGAACGAAGCGGGAGTAACCGGGGAGCTGTTTTTT
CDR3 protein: CATSSEWNEAGVTGELFF

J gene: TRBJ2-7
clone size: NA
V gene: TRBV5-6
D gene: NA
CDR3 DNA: TGTGCCAGCAGCTCCGTGATGGGGATGGTCTACGAGCAGTACTTC
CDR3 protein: CASSSVMGMVYEQYF

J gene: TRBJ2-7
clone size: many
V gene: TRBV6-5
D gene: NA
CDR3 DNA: TGTGCCAGCAGTTACTCAACCCCCCGGGACGGGCCCTACGAGCAGTACTTC
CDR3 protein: CASSYSTPRDGPYEQYF

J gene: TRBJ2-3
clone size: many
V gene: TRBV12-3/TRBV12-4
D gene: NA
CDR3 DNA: TGTGCCAGCAGTTTCACGCGGGATACGCAGTATTTT
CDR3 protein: CASSFTRDTQYF

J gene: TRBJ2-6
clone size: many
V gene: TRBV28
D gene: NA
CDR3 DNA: TGTGCCAGCAGAAGACTCAGATTACGGCACAGCTCTGGGGCCAACGTCCTGACTTTC
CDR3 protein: CASRRLRLRHSSGANVLTF

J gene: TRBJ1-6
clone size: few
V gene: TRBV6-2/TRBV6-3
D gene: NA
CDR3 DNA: TGTGCCGGCAGTCCTTTGGGGGGCTCCTATAATTCACCCCTCCACTTT
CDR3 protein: CAGSPLGGSYNSPLHF

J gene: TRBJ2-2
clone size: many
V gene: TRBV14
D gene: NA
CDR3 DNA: TGTGCCAGCAGCCCCACGGTCCCCGGGGAGCTGTTTTTT
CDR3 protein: CASSPTVPGELFF

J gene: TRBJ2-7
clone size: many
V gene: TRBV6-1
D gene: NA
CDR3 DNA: TGTGCCAGCAGGCTCCTCTACGAGCAGTACTTC
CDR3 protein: CASRLLYEQYF

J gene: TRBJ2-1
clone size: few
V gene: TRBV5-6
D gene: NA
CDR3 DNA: TGTGCCAGCAGCCTTATACACCGGGCGAACAATGAGCAGTTCTTC
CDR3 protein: CASSLIHRANNEQFF

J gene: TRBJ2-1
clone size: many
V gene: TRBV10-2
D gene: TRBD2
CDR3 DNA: TGCGCCATCGGGACTAGCGGGCCCTACAATGAGCAGTTCTTC
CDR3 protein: CAIGTSGPYNEQFF

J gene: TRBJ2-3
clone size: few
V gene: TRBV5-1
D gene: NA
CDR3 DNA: TGCGCCAGCAGCCCCGGGCCCATCCGAAGCACAGATACGCAGTATTTT
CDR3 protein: CASSPGPIRSTDTQYF

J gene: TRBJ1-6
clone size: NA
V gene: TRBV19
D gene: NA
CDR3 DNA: TGTGCCAGTAGTATGTGGAATTCACCCCTCCACTTT
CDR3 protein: CASSMWNSPLHF

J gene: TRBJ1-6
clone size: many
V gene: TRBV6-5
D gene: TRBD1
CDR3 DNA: TGTGCCAGCAGTTACATTGGGACAGGGGGCCGCTATAATTCACCCCTCCACTTT
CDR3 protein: CASSYIGTGGRYNSPLHF

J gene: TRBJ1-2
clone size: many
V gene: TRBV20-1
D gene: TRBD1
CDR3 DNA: TGCAGTGCCTCCCCGGGACAGGGAAGAAATGGCTACACCTTC
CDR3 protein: CSASPGQGRNGYTF

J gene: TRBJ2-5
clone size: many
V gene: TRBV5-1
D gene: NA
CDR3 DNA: TGCGCCAGCAGCTCGGACGGGGCCCTTTCGGAGACCCAGTACTTC
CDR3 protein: CASSSDGALSETQYF

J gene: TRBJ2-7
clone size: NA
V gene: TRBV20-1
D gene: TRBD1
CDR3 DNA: TGCAGTGCTTCGGGACAGGGCCACTACGAGCAGTACTTC
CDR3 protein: CSASGQGHYEQYF

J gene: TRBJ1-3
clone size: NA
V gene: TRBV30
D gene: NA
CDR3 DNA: TGTGCCTGGAGCGACAGCCACATTGGAAACACCATATATTTT
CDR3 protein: CAWSDSHIGNTIYF

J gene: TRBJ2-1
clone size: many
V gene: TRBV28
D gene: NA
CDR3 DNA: TGTGCCAGCGGTCAAATAGTGCAGTTCTTC
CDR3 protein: CASGQIVQFF

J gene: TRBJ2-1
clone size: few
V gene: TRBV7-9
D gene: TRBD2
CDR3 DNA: TGTGCCAGCAGCCTCTTAGGGGCGCCGTCTAGCGGGAGGACTGAGCAGTTCTTC
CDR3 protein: CASSLLGAPSSGRTEQFF

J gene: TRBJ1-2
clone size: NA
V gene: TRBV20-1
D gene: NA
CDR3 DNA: TGCAGTGCTAGAGATCTCCCAGGGCGGGGTAACTATGGCTACACCTTC
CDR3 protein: CSARDLPGRGNYGYTF

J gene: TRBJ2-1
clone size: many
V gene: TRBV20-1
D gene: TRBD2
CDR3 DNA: TGCAGTGCTACAAAGGGTGCGGGGGGCCGTGAGCAGTTCTTC
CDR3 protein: CSATKGAGGREQFF

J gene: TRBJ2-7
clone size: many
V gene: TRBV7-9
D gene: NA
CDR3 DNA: TGTGCCAGCAGTTCAGGGTACTCCGAGCAGTACTTC
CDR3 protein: CASSSGYSEQYF

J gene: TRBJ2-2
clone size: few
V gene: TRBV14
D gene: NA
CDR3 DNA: TGTGCCAGCAGCGAAGACGGGAGTTGGGGAACCGGGGAGCTGTTTTTT
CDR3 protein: CASSEDGSWGTGELFF

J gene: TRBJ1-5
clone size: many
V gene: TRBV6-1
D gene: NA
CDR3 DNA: TGTGCCAGCAGTCGCCAGGGGTCGATCACCATAAATCAGCCCCAGCATTTT
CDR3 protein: CASSRQGSITINQPQHF

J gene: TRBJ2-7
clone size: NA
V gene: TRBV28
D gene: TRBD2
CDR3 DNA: TGTGCCAGCGGTTTACTAGCGGGAGGGGAGGCCTACGAGCAGTACTTC
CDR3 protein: CASGLLAGGEAYEQYF

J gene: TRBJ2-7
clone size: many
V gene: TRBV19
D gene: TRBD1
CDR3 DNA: TGTGCCAGTAGTGGGGAGACAGGGTCCTACGAGCAGTACTTC
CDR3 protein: CASSGETGSYEQYF

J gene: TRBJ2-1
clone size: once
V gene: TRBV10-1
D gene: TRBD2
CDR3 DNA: TGCGCCAGCAGCCCCCAGCGGGAGCTCCATGAGCAGTTCTTC
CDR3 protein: CASSPQRELHEQFF

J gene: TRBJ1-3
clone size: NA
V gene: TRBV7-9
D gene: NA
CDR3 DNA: TGTGCCAGCAGCTACGACCCTGCGGGAGGAAACACCATATATTTT
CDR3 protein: CASSYDPAGGNTIYF

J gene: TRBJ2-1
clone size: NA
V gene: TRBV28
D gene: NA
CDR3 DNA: TGTGCCAGCAGTTTAGCGGGTGTCCACAATGAGCAGTTCTTC
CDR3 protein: CASSLAGVHNEQFF

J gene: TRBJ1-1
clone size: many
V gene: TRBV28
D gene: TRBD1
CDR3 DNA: TGTGCCAGCAGTTTATTTGGACAGGGGGCTAAGGGCACTGAAGCTTTCTTT
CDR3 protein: CASSLFGQGAKGTEAFF

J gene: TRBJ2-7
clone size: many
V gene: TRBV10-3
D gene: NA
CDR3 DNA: TGTGCCATCGGGGAGGGGGGGAGCTCCGGGGGGATTCACGAGCAGTACTTC
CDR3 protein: CAIGEGGSSGGIHEQYF

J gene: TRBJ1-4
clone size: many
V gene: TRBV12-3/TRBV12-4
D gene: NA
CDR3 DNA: TGTGCCAGCTCCCCAGACGCAACTAATGAAAAACTGTTTTTT
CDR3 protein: CASSPDATNEKLFF

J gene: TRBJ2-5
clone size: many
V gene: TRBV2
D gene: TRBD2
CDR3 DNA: TGTGCCAGCAGTAAGGGGACTAGCGGGACTGAGACCCAGTACTTC
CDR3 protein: CASSKGTSGTETQYF